Listed here are 32 T cell receptor beta chains from one sample, sequenced in a study of OX40 agonist ivuxolimab in advanced cancers. TCRdb keeps only in-frame clones here, not all; method: immunoSEQ multiplex PCR. The sample holds tens of thousands of clones, 65% to 85% seen once. This sample comprised CD4+ or CD8+ T cells sorted from blood, obtained in a trial of the OX40 agonist ivuxolimab. The receptors stem from an adult with an advanced solid tumor such as melanoma, head and neck, liver or kidney cancer.

This sequence joins TRBV30 and TRBJ1-2, with D uncertain. From germline, CDR1 is GTSNPN and CDR2 SVGIG (reference sequence). The CDR3 totals 13 residues. Trimming took 0 bases from V and 4 from J, leaving 9 bases between them. The DNA for the CDR3 is TGTGCCTGGAGTGTCGGGCAGAGCTATGGCTACACCTTC. Its protein is CAWSVGQSYGYTF. Looking up the rest from reference TRBV30 and TRBJ1-2 gives the full variable domain: SQTIHQWPATLVQPVGSPLSLECTVEGTSNPNLYWYRQAAGRGLQLLFYSVGIGQISSEVPQNLSASRPQDRQFILSSKKLLLSDSGFYLCAWSVGQSYGYTFGSGTRLTVV.

Here the CDR3 reads CASSIGTSRYNEQFF. CDR3 nucleotides: TGTGCCAGCAGCATAGGGACTAGCAGATACAATGAGCAGTTCTTC. J is TRBJ2-1 and V is TRBV11-1; 9 nucleotides line up with TRBD2. Germline V gene sequence: CDR1 SGHAT, CDR2 FQDESV (reference sequence). The CDR3 is made up of 15 amino acids. Germline trimming cut 5 bases from V and 4 bases from J; bases unmatched to any gene: 6. The complete variable domain, with remaining parts taken from reference TRBV11-1 and TRBJ2-1, reads EAEVAQSPRYKITEKSQAVAFWCDPISGHATLYWYRQILGQGPELLVQFQDESVVDDSQLPKDRFSAERLKGVDSTLKIQPAELGDSAMYLCASSIGTSRYNEQFFGPGTRLTVL.

The chain carries TRBV18 and TRBJ2-5, with TRBD2 identical over 9 bases. The CDR3 extends over 15 amino acids. V dropped 0 bases and J dropped 4; count of bases not matched to a gene: 3. Germline V gene data show CDR1 as KGHSH and CDR2 as LQKENI. Here the CDR3 DNA reads TGTGCCAGCTCACCACCGGGACTAGCCTCAGAGACCCAGTACTTC. Protein: CASSPPGLASETQYF.

CDR3 sequence reads: CASSLGGDFYNEQFF. CDR3 DNA sequence: TGTGCCAGCAGCTTAGGCGGGGACTTCTACAATGAGCAGTTCTTC. The gene calls are TRBV7-2 and TRBJ2-1, with D possibly being TRBD2 (6 bases). V was trimmed by 1 base and J by 3 bases, leaving 10 bases between them. CDR1 is SGHTA and CDR2 is FQGNSA in the germline V gene. This CDR3 comprises 15 residues. The whole variable domain, remainder taken from reference TRBV7-2 and TRBJ2-1, is GAGVSQSPSNKVTEKGKDVELRCDPISGHTALYWYRQSLGQGLEFLIYFQGNSAPDKSGLPSDRFSAERTGGSVSTLTIQRTQQEDSAVYLCASSLGGDFYNEQFFGPGTRLTVL.

The CDR3 spells CASSLVQQGEQYF. CDR3 sequence (DNA): TGCGCCAGCAGCTTGGTCCAACAGGGCGAGCAGTACTTC. The chain carries TRBV5-1 and TRBJ2-7, with TRBD1 as a possible D gene (6 bases). Germline CDR1 reads SGHRS; CDR2 reads YFSETQ. CDR3 length: 13 amino acids. Trimming shortened V by 0 bases and J by 6 bases, and 10 bases separated the two germline ends.

This chain uses TRBV30 with TRBJ2-5; D remains ambiguous. The germline V gene has CDR1 GTSNPN and CDR2 SVGIG (reference sequence). Trimming stripped 0 bases from V and 10 bases from J, with 12 bases between. CDR3 length equals 12 residues. CDR3 sequence reads: CAWSVTASGQYF. The CDR3 bases are TGTGCCTGGAGTGTTACGGCAAGTGGCCAGTACTTC. Full variable domain (outside the CDR3, taken from reference TRBV30 and TRBJ2-5): SQTIHQWPATLVQPVGSPLSLECTVEGTSNPNLYWYRQAAGRGLQLLFYSVGIGQISSEVPQNLSASRPQDRQFILSSKKLLLSDSGFYLCAWSVTASGQYFGPGTRLLVL.

The J gene is TRBJ2-6, the V gene TRBV2; a weak D match, TRBD1 (6 bases). CDR3 length equals 16 residues. Germline V gene data show CDR1 as SNHLY and CDR2 as FYNNEI. The V end lost 6 bases, the J end lost 2 bases, and 14 bases lay between the germline ends. CDR3 DNA: TGTGCCAGCAGCGATAAACAGGGTACTGGGGCCAACGTCCTGACTTTC. This codes for CASSDKQGTGANVLTF.

This clone was picked up a small number of times. V gene TRBV2 combines with J gene TRBJ1-1; 10 nucleotides agree with TRBD1. The CDR3 contains 15 residues. Losses at the gene ends were 6 bases for V and 2 bases for J; bases not matched to a gene: 6. Germline CDR1 SNHLY, CDR2 FYNNEI. This CDR3 reads CASRGTGDRNTEAFF. In DNA, the CDR3 is TGTGCCAGCAGGGGGACAGGGGACCGTAACACTGAAGCTTTCTTT. Based on the CDR3 plus reference TRBV2 and TRBJ1-1, the full variable domain is EPEVTQTPSHQVTQMGQEVILRCVPISNHLYFYWYRQILGQKVEFLVSFYNNEISEKSEIFDDQFSVERPDGSNFTLKIRSTKLEDSAMYFCASRGTGDRNTEAFFGQGTRLTVV.

The chain joins TRBV5-1 to TRBJ2-2, with 10 bases matching TRBD2. With V trimmed by 0 bases and J by 0 bases, 2 bases remained unmatched. The CDR3 loop spans 17 amino acids. Germline V gene sequence: CDR1 SGHRS, CDR2 YFSETQ. The CDR3 loop reads CASSLVLAGANTGELFF. CDR3 nucleotide sequence: TGCGCCAGCAGCTTGGTTCTAGCGGGGGCGAACACCGGGGAGCTGTTTTTT.

The V gene is TRBV19, the J gene TRBJ1-5; no reliable D call. The V gene lost 6 bases and the J gene lost 5 bases, with 8 bases spanning the gap. CDR3 length: 12 amino acids. Germline CDR1 LNHDA, CDR2 SQIVND (reference sequence). DNA for the CDR3: TGTGCCAGTAGCGGAAACTATCAGCCCCAGCATTTT. It translates to CASSGNYQPQHF.

The V and J genes are TRBV5-1 and TRBJ2-3; D remains ambiguous. Germline-derived CDR1 and CDR2 are SGHRS and YFSETQ. Trimming pared 2 bases from V and 2 bases from J, leaving 3 bases between. This CDR3 region has 12 residues. CDR3 sequence (DNA): TGCGCCAGCAGCTTTCTCACAGATACGCAGTATTTT. This encodes CASSFLTDTQYF.

The J gene is TRBJ2-5, the V gene TRBV27; D may be TRBD1 or TRBD2 (6 bases each). Per the germline V gene, CDR1 is MNHEY and CDR2 is SMNVEV (reference sequence). The CDR3 length is 15 residues. V gave up 0 bases and J gave up 7 bases, with 15 bases separating them. CDR3 loop: CASSLSWTAGGTQYF. Here the CDR3 DNA reads TGTGCCAGCAGTTTATCTTGGACAGCCGGGGGGACCCAGTACTTC.

The chain links TRBV15 to TRBJ1-5; 8 bases agree with TRBD1. Looked up from germline, CDR1 is LNHNV and CDR2 is YYDKDF (reference sequence). The trim removed 0 bases at V and 7 bases at J, leaving 5 bases unmatched. There are 15 residues in the CDR3. This chain's CDR3 is CATSRDRTGYQPQHF. CDR3 sequence (DNA): TGTGCCACCAGCAGAGATCGGACAGGGTACCAGCCCCAGCATTTT.

The rearrangement links TRBV6-5 to TRBJ2-7; D might be TRBD1 (6 bases). Between the trimmed V and J ends, which lost 6 bases and 2 bases, there was a span of 14 bases. Looked up from germline, CDR1 is MNHEY and CDR2 is SVGAGI. This CDR3 is 14 amino acids long. The CDR3 is CASSPDSSAYEQYF. The CDR3 nucleotides read TGTGCCAGCAGCCCGGACAGTTCAGCCTACGAGCAGTACTTC.

The chain employs TRBV5-4 and TRBJ2-1; possible D gene TRBD2, 6 bases. Trimming removed 7 bases at V and 7 bases at J, with 12 bases between. Germline CDR1 is SGHNT and CDR2 is YYREEE (reference sequence). The CDR3 is 12 amino acids. The CDR3 coding sequence is TGTGCCAGCTCTAAGAGCGGGAATGAGCAGTTCTTC. It yields the protein CASSKSGNEQFF.

V and J are TRBV29-1 and TRBJ2-7; D possibly corresponds to TRBD2 (5 bases). Trimming took off 2 bases at V and 1 base at J, with 15 bases between the two ends. The CDR3 extends over 15 amino acids. Germline V CDR1 and CDR2: SQVTM, ANQGSEA. Here the CDR3 reads CSVELLGLQSYEQYF. DNA of the CDR3: TGCAGCGTTGAACTGCTCGGACTTCAATCCTACGAGCAGTACTTC.

This rearrangement joins TRBV5-1 to TRBJ2-3; no clear D gene. Germline loops: CDR1 SGHRS, CDR2 YFSETQ. The CDR3 runs 15 residues. V dropped 0 bases and J dropped 6 bases, with 14 bases sitting between them. The CDR3 nucleotides are TGCGCCAGCAGCTTGGACGGATTGGCGGTGGATACGCAGTATTTT. Protein: CASSLDGLAVDTQYF.

The chain couples TRBV28 to TRBJ2-2; D gene uncertain. V was cut by 7 bases and J by 1 base, with 7 bases left in between. Germline lookup yields CDR1 MDHEN and CDR2 SYDVKM. The CDR3 consists of 13 residues. The CDR3 reads CASTPVNTGELFF. The DNA of the CDR3 is TGTGCCAGCACCCCGGTGAACACCGGGGAGCTGTTTTTT.

The rearrangement links TRBV5-6 to TRBJ2-7; D not certain. This CDR3 comprises 13 residues. Trimming cost V 0 bases and J 7 bases, with 11 bases left between them. CDR1 and CDR2 from the germline V gene are SGHDT and YYEEEE. The CDR3 nucleotides read TGTGCCAGCAGCTTGGAACTTTGGGGAGAGCAGTACTTC. This translates into CASSLELWGEQYF. The full variable domain, with the rest looked up from reference TRBV5-6 and TRBJ2-7, is DAGVTQSPTHLIKTRGQQVTLRCSPKSGHDTVSWYQQALGQGPQFIFQYYEEEERQRGNFPDRFSGHQFPNYSSELNVNALLLGDSALYLCASSLELWGEQYFGPGTRLTVT.

The chain carries TRBV18 and TRBJ1-1, with TRBD1 as a possible D gene (5 bases). This CDR3 is built from 15 residues. Looked up from germline, CDR1 is KGHSH and CDR2 is LQKENI. Trimming cost V 2 bases and J 2 bases, with 12 bases left between them. CDR3 sequence: CASSPSGRSNTEAFF. The DNA for the CDR3 is TGTGCCAGCTCACCATCGGGACGGTCAAACACTGAAGCTTTCTTT. Combining the CDR3 with reference TRBV18 and TRBJ1-1 gives the whole variable domain NAGVMQNPRHLVRRRGQEARLRCSPMKGHSHVYWYRQLPEEGLKFMVYLQKENIIDESGMPKERFSAEFPKEGPSILRIQQVVRGDSAAYFCASSPSGRSNTEAFFGQGTRLTVV.

The chain links TRBV29-1 to TRBJ1-4, with no clear D. The CDR3 consists of 13 residues. Germline V CDR1 and CDR2: SQVTM, ANQGSEA. V dropped 3 bases and J dropped 0 bases, with 5 bases sitting between them. The CDR3 sequence is CSVEAATNEKLFF. As DNA, the CDR3 is TGCAGCGTTGAGGCTGCAACTAATGAAAAACTGTTTTTT.

This clone was seen a single time. This chain uses TRBV4-1 with TRBJ2-3; D gene ambiguous. V lost 0 bases to trimming and J lost 8 bases, with 9 bases between them. Germline lookup yields CDR1 MGHRA and CDR2 YSYEKL. The CDR3 totals 13 residues. The CDR3: CASSQDRVGTQYF. The CDR3 DNA sequence: TGCGCCAGCAGCCAAGATCGGGTGGGTACGCAGTATTTT.

The chain couples TRBV9 to TRBJ2-5, with D possibly matching TRBD2 (6 bases). Germline values: CDR1 SGDLS, CDR2 YYNGEE. This CDR3 region has 16 residues. V was cut by 4 bases and J by 4 bases, with 20 bases left in between. The CDR3 region is CASSLSPGLEVETQYF. DNA for the CDR3: TGTGCCAGCAGCTTGTCGCCGGGACTGGAGGTAGAGACCCAGTACTTC.

The CDR3 DNA sequence: TGTGCCAGCAGTCGCGACTTAACTCAAGAGACCCAGTACTTC. This gives the protein CASSRDLTQETQYF. The genes are TRBV11-2 and TRBJ2-5; D gene uncertain. V was shortened by 6 bases and J by 2 bases, with 13 bases between the two germline ends. The length of the CDR3 is 14 residues. Looked up from germline, CDR1 is SGHAT and CDR2 is FQNNGV.

The V call is TRBV6-6, the J call TRBJ1-2; D is possibly TRBD1 (5 bases). CDR3 length: 12 amino acids. CDR1 and CDR2 from the germline V gene are MNHNY and SVGAGI (reference sequence). The ends were cut back, 8 bases at V and 8 bases at J, with 15 bases in the middle. The CDR3 spells CASYSPGGGYTF. In DNA, the CDR3 is TGTGCCAGCTACAGTCCCGGGGGAGGCTACACCTTC.

The gene calls are TRBV9 and TRBJ2-3; D might be TRBD1 (6 bases). CDR1 is SGDLS and CDR2 is YYNGEE in the germline V gene. V dropped 1 base and J dropped 1 base, with 13 bases sitting between them. This CDR3 contains 16 residues. In DNA form, the CDR3 reads TGTGCCAGCAGCGTACCCTCCAGGGGCGGCACAGATACGCAGTATTTT. It codes for CASSVPSRGGTDTQYF.

The genes are TRBV27 and TRBJ1-2; 7 bases line up with TRBD1. Germline values: CDR1 MNHEY, CDR2 SMNVEV (reference sequence). The CDR3 spans 13 residues. V lost 3 bases and J lost 7; bases outside the gene matches: 5. CDR3 in DNA: TGTGCCAGCAGTTTTGGCGACAGGGTTGGCTACACCTTC. Amino acid sequence: CASSFGDRVGYTF.

This chain connects TRBV6-6 to TRBJ1-3; D gene unclear. Germline-derived CDR1 and CDR2 are MNHNY and SVGAGI (reference sequence). The V end lost 6 bases, the J end lost 2 bases, and 17 bases lay between the germline ends. This CDR3 is built from 16 residues. CDR3 protein: CASSPGEGWAGNTIYF. The CDR3, as DNA: TGTGCCAGCAGCCCAGGCGAGGGATGGGCTGGAAACACCATATATTTT.

V is TRBV4-2 and J is TRBJ2-2; D may be TRBD2 (5 bases). The V and J ends lost 4 bases and 0 bases respectively, with 12 bases between them. From germline, CDR1 is LGHNA and CDR2 YNFKEQ. CDR3 length: 16 residues. The CDR3 nucleotides read TGTGCCAGCAGCCCCTACGGGGAAACGAACACCGGGGAGCTGTTTTTT. This sequence encodes CASSPYGETNTGELFF.

The rearrangement links TRBV7-3 to TRBJ2-3; D perhaps matches TRBD2 (6 bases). The CDR3 consists of 15 residues. V shed 3 bases and J shed 2 bases, with 12 bases lying between them. Germline CDR1 is SGHTA and CDR2 is FQGTGA. This CDR3 reads CASSFSSAHTDTQYF. The CDR3 DNA follows: TGTGCCAGCAGCTTCTCTAGCGCACACACAGATACGCAGTATTTT. Complete variable domain (other parts from reference TRBV7-3 and TRBJ2-3): GAGVSQTPSNKVTEKGKYVELRCDPISGHTALYWYRQSLGQGPEFLIYFQGTGAADDSGLPNDRFFAVRPEGSVSTLKIQRTERGDSAVYLCASSFSSAHTDTQYFGPGTRLTVL.

The chain couples TRBV5-1 to TRBJ2-1; D tentatively fits TRBD1 or TRBD2 (5 bases each). In germline, CDR1 is SGHRS, CDR2 YFSETQ. The CDR3 loop spans 14 amino acids. The ends were cut back, 0 bases at V and 5 bases at J, with 9 bases in the middle. In nucleotides, the CDR3 is TGCGCCAGCAGCTTGGCGGGGCCCCACAATGAGCAGTTCTTC. The encoded protein is CASSLAGPHNEQFF.

The CDR3 DNA reads as TGTGCCAGCTACTACAGGGGTTCCGGGGAGCTGTTTTTT. It codes for CASYYRGSGELFF. The chain has TRBV27 and TRBJ2-2, with 7 bases that match TRBD1. This CDR3 is 13 amino acids long. CDR1 and CDR2 (germline): MNHEY, SMNVEV (reference sequence). Trimming took 8 bases from V and 6 from J; bases not matched to a gene: 6.